Listed below are T cell receptor beta chains from one sample, sequenced in a study of blood T cell repertoires in COVID-19. The method was immunoSEQ multiplex PCR; TCRdb's version includes in-frame clones alone and lacks a portion of them. Found here are 650,000 to 800,000 clones, about 90% of them singletons; the top ten hold approximately 0.25%. The sequenced material came from peripheral blood. Receptors were obtained from a woman between 18 and 30 years old with acute or convalescent COVID-19. The CDR3 runs from the conserved cysteine through the conserved F or W. Fields, in order: clone size, J gene, D gene, CDR3 length, V gene, CDR3 protein, CDR3 DNA. D genes are given only for firm matches. Only some rows state a clone size, as once, few, many or a class for expanded clones.

few | TRBJ2-3 | TRBD2 | 14 | TRBV6-4 | CASSDLAGTDTQYF | TGTGCCAGCAGTGACCTAGCGGGGACAGATACGCAGTATTTT
once | TRBJ1-2 | TRBD1 | 19 | TRBV19 | CASSMGGQGRSAMPYGYTF | TGTGCCAGTAGTATGGGGGGACAGGGGCGTTCGGCCATGCCTTATGGCTACACCTTC
. | TRBJ2-1 | TRBD1 | 14 | TRBV9 | CASSVGIGGVEQFF | TGTGCCAGCAGCGTAGGTATAGGGGGCGTCGAGCAGTTCTTC
. | TRBJ2-7 | TRBD2 | 14 | TRBV19 | CASRTSGGAYEQYF | TGTGCCAGTAGGACTAGCGGGGGGGCCTACGAGCAGTACTTC
. | TRBJ2-2 | TRBD1 | 15 | TRBV7-8 | CASSGNRGSTGELFF | TGTGCCAGCAGCGGGAACAGGGGTTCCACCGGGGAGCTGTTTTTT
. | TRBJ1-1 | TRBD1 | 15 | TRBV5-1 | CASSFQGANVDEAFF | TGCGCCAGCAGCTTTCAGGGGGCAAACGTAGATGAAGCTTTCTTT
. | TRBJ1-6 | TRBD1 | 23 | TRBV6-4 | CASSDPLGGRGPNRSSYNSPLHF | TGTGCCAGCAGTGACCCCCTTGGCGGCAGGGGGCCTAATAGGAGCTCCTATAATTCACCCCTCCACTTT
. | TRBJ2-3 | . | 15 | TRBV27 | CASSLDGGPTDTQYF | TGTGCCAGCAGTTTAGACGGGGGGCCCACAGATACGCAGTATTTT
few | TRBJ2-3 | . | 16 | TRBV6-1 | CASSDGGDKGADTQYF | TGTGCCAGCAGTGATGGGGGAGATAAGGGGGCAGATACGCAGTATTTT
. | TRBJ1-2 | . | 14 | TRBV12-5 | CASGLVLSLSGYTF | TGTGCTAGTGGTTTGGTATTGAGTCTGAGTGGCTACACCTTC
. | TRBJ1-2 | . | 12 | TRBV9 | CASSVGDYGYTF | TGTGCCAGCAGCGTAGGAGATTATGGCTACACCTTC
. | TRBJ1-2 | . | 13 | TRBV5-6 | CASSLGQGHGYTF | TGTGCCAGCAGCTTAGGGCAGGGGCATGGCTACACCTTC
few | TRBJ1-5 | . | 14 | TRBV4-1 | CASGQLISNQPQHF | TGCGCCAGCGGACAGCTTATCAGCAATCAGCCCCAGCATTTT
. | TRBJ2-2 | TRBD2 | 15 | TRBV7-7 | CASSPGLASIGELFF | TGTGCCAGCAGCCCAGGACTAGCCTCGATCGGGGAGCTGTTTTTT
. | TRBJ1-2 | TRBD1 | 16 | TRBV6-5 | CASSYSGTGGNYGYTF | TGTGCCAGCAGTTACTCAGGGACAGGGGGTAACTATGGCTACACCTTC
. | TRBJ2-6 | TRBD1 | 16 | TRBV9 | CASSTTGESGANVLTF | TGTGCCAGCAGCACCACAGGGGAGTCTGGGGCCAACGTCCTGACTTTC
. | TRBJ2-1 | . | 18 | TRBV21-1 | CASSKKRGGHPYYNEQFF | TGTGCCAGCAGCAAAAAAAGGGGGGGACACCCCTACTACAATGAGCAGTTCTTC
few | TRBJ1-1 | . | 16 | TRBV10-3 | CAISEIPGLRDTEAFF | TGTGCCATCAGTGAAATCCCGGGCCTGAGGGACACTGAAGCTTTCTTT
. | TRBJ1-4 | TRBD1 | 15 | TRBV3-1/TRBV3-2 | CASSPGGLPGEKLFF | TGTGCCAGCAGCCCAGGGGGTCTTCCCGGTGAAAAACTGTTTTTT
once | TRBJ1-1 | . | 15 | TRBV5-1 | CASSLVMGAHTEAFF | TGCGCCAGCAGCTTGGTGATGGGGGCACACACTGAAGCTTTCTTT
. | TRBJ1-5 | . | 15 | TRBV4-1 | CASSANSVSNQPQHF | TGCGCCAGCAGTGCCAATTCGGTTAGCAATCAGCCCCAGCATTTT
. | TRBJ1-1 | . | 14 | TRBV18 | CASSPNGGYTEAFF | TGTGCCAGCTCACCAAATGGGGGGTACACTGAAGCTTTCTTT
. | TRBJ2-2 | . | 14 | TRBV24-1 | CATRPGQDTGELFF | TGTGCCACCAGACCGGGACAAGACACCGGGGAGCTGTTTTTT
. | TRBJ1-5 | . | 13 | TRBV27 | CASSLEGDQPQHF | TGTGCCAGCAGTTTGGAGGGCGATCAGCCCCAGCATTTT
. | TRBJ2-5 | TRBD1 | 11 | TRBV7-9 | CASIRDRRQYF | TGTGCCAGCATCCGGGACAGGCGGCAGTACTTC
. | TRBJ1-2 | TRBD1 | 17 | TRBV18 | CASSPAPTGDGLYGYTF | TGTGCCAGCTCACCAGCCCCGACAGGGGACGGGCTCTATGGCTACACCTTC
. | TRBJ2-5 | TRBD1 | 14 | TRBV5-4 | CASSSGQGLETQYF | TGTGCCAGCAGCTCGGGACAGGGTTTGGAGACCCAGTACTTC
. | TRBJ2-2 | TRBD1 | 16 | TRBV6-5 | CASSSLPGQGPGELFF | TGTGCCAGCAGTTCCCTCCCGGGACAGGGGCCCGGGGAGCTGTTTTTT